This TCR beta chain was sequenced for a study of T cells in localized non-small cell lung cancer. Method: immunoSEQ multiplex PCR; TCRdb's copy keeps in-frame clones and lacks some. The sample carries around 25,000 clones, 75% to 90% recorded once. Germline values: CDR1 ENHRY, CDR2 SYGVKD. CDR3 length: 17 residues. The trim removed 0 bases at V and 6 bases at J, leaving 8 bases unmatched. In regard to this clone: Its antigen is still unknown.

Whole-study findings and limits: The study linked higher blood T cell density to longer overall survival. The tumor had only one region sequenced, so heterogeneity remains possible. Measurement of T cell clonality placed uninvolved adjacent lung highest, above the level in tumor.

Sequences were derived from peripheral blood, sampled before any cancer treatment. This clonotype originated in a female donor older than 55 with stage I lung adenocarcinoma. V usage is TRBV10-3 and J usage is TRBJ1-6, with TRBD1 matching over 7 bases. The CDR3 bases are TGTGCCATCAGTGAGTCCTTACGACAGGGAGTTAATTCACCCCTCCACTTT. Translation gives CAISESLRQGVNSPLHF.